The 29 T cell receptor beta chains presented below share a single source sample, sequenced in a study of blood T cell repertoires in COVID-19. Sequencing used immunoSEQ multiplex PCR; TCRdb keeps in-frame clones, though not all of them. Of over 150,000 clones in the sample, 70% to 90% were seen once. Sequenced material: peripheral blood. These receptors all come from a man aged 18 to 30 who had recovered from COVID-19.

The V and J genes are TRBV19 and TRBJ2-3; 8 bases line up with TRBD1. The CDR3 is 13 amino acids. Per the germline V gene, CDR1 is LNHDA and CDR2 is SQIVND (reference sequence). The trim removed 6 bases at V and 6 bases at J, leaving 5 bases unmatched. CDR3 residues: CASRTTGADTQYF. CDR3 coding DNA: TGTGCCAGTAGGACGACAGGGGCGGATACGCAGTATTTT.

The genes are TRBV16 and TRBJ1-5; 7 nucleotides align to TRBD1. Germline CDR1 is KGHSY and CDR2 is FQNENV. There are 13 residues in the CDR3. The J segment lost 6 bases and the V segment lost 3 bases, leaving 2 bases of the junction unmatched. The CDR3 DNA reads TGTGCCAGCAGCCAGGGACAGAGTCAGCCCCAGCATTTT. Translation gives CASSQGQSQPQHF.

The V and J genes are TRBV9 and TRBJ2-1; 8 nucleotides line up with TRBD2. Trimming cost V 0 bases and J 2 bases; bases outside gene matches: 4. The CDR3 is 16 amino acids. Germline CDR1 is SGDLS and CDR2 is YYNGEE. The CDR3, as DNA: TGTGCCAGCAGCGTAGATCAGCGGGAGCCCTACAATGAGCAGTTCTTC. This codes for CASSVDQREPYNEQFF.

This clone has just one count. The chain uses TRBV3-1 (or the pseudogene TRBV3-2) and TRBJ2-1; 10 nucleotides align to TRBD2. CDR1 is LGHDT, CDR2 YNNKEL, per germline (reference sequence). The CDR3 loop spans 13 amino acids. The V gene end was trimmed by 4 bases and the J gene end by 10 bases; junction bases not matched to a gene: 4. DNA for the CDR3: TGTGCCAGCAGCCTGTTGGGACTAGCGGAGCAGTTCTTC. This gives the protein CASSLLGLAEQFF.

CDR3: CAWSGTGYSNQPQHF. CDR3 nucleotides: TGTGCCTGGAGTGGGACAGGCTATAGCAATCAGCCCCAGCATTTT. The V and J genes are TRBV30 and TRBJ1-5; the match to TRBD1 covers 7 bases. Germline lookup yields CDR1 GTSNPN and CDR2 SVGIG (reference sequence). The V and J ends lost 1 base and 0 bases, in that order; junction bases with no gene match: 3. The CDR3 contains 15 residues.

V is TRBV28 and J is TRBJ2-7; 7 nucleotides agree with TRBD2. CDR1 is MDHEN, CDR2 SYDVKM, per germline. The CDR3 runs 15 residues. Losses at the gene ends were 6 bases for V and 2 bases for J; bases not matched to a gene: 10. The CDR3 DNA follows: TGTGCCAGCAGCCCCCCGTACGGGGGGACCTACGAGCAGTACTTC. Translating it yields CASSPPYGGTYEQYF.

This chain uses TRBV29-1 with TRBJ2-7, with TRBD2 as a possible D gene (5 bases). The CDR3 has 12 amino acids. The germline V and J ends were trimmed by 6 bases and 1 base, with 10 bases remaining between them. Looked up from germline, CDR1 is SQVTM and CDR2 is ANQGSEA. CDR3 loop: CSVGPGSYEQYF. The CDR3 nucleotides read TGCAGCGTCGGTCCGGGGTCCTACGAGCAGTACTTC.

The chain employs TRBV6-5 and TRBJ1-1; possibly TRBD1 for D (6 bases). The CDR3 sequence is 14 residues long. Per the germline V gene, CDR1 is MNHEY and CDR2 is SVGAGI. Trimming took off 5 bases at V and 1 base at J, with 11 bases between the two ends. Here the CDR3 reads CASSITGTNTEAFF. The CDR3 DNA is TGTGCCAGCAGTATAACAGGGACGAACACTGAAGCTTTCTTT.

The V and J genes are TRBV9 and TRBJ2-7, with D possibly TRBD2 on 5 matching bases. V was clipped by 1 base and J by 4 bases, with 9 bases between them. This CDR3 contains 13 residues. CDR1 and CDR2 from the germline V gene are SGDLS and YYNGEE. CDR3 amino acids: CASSVNGGYEQYF. DNA for the CDR3: TGTGCCAGCAGCGTAAACGGCGGGTACGAGCAGTACTTC.

V usage is TRBV2 and J usage is TRBJ2-7; D remains ambiguous. V was cut by 8 bases and J by 4 bases, with 9 bases left in between. The CDR3 is 11 residues long. Germline CDR1 and CDR2: SNHLY and FYNNEI. This CDR3 reads CASEVSYEQYF. CDR3 in DNA: TGTGCCAGCGAGGTTAGTTACGAGCAGTACTTC.

The chain links TRBV7-9 to TRBJ2-7; TRBD2 might be the D (5 bases). The CDR3 contains 13 residues. Germline assignment: CDR1 SEHNR and CDR2 FQNEAQ (reference sequence). The V end lost 1 base, the J end lost 5 bases, and 9 bases lay between the germline ends. The CDR3 loop is CASSLDEGHEQYF. CDR3 sequence (DNA): TGTGCCAGCAGCTTAGATGAGGGCCACGAGCAGTACTTC.

The chain is built from TRBV5-1 and TRBJ2-1; 7 bases line up with TRBD2. The germline CDR1 and CDR2 sequences are SGHRS and YFSETQ. This CDR3 is 15 amino acids long. After removal of 1 base from V and 5 bases from J, the junction contained 6 bases not matched to a gene. The CDR3 region is CASSLLGGSNNEQFF. CDR3 nucleotide sequence: TGCGCCAGCAGCTTGTTAGGCGGGAGTAACAATGAGCAGTTCTTC.

The chain recombines TRBV9 with TRBJ1-3, with D perhaps matching TRBD1 (5 bases). Trimming stripped 2 bases from V and 4 bases from J, with 19 bases between. Germline V gene data show CDR1 as SGDLS and CDR2 as YYNGEE. The CDR3 spans 17 residues. DNA of the CDR3: TGTGCCAGCAGCGTCTCGCCGGGGGAGGGTCCGGGAAACACCATATATTTT. The encoded protein is CASSVSPGEGPGNTIYF.

The V gene is TRBV5-4, the J gene TRBJ2-5, with 12 bases matching TRBD2. CDR3 length: 15 residues. Germline CDR1 and CDR2: SGHNT and YYREEE (reference sequence). J gave up 2 bases and V 4 bases, and 3 bases lay outside the gene matches. CDR3 nucleotides: TGTGCCAGCAGCCGACTAGCGGGAGAACAAGAGACCCAGTACTTC. It yields the protein CASSRLAGEQETQYF.

The rearrangement links TRBV27 to TRBJ2-7, with TRBD2 matching over 7 bases. The trim removed 5 bases at V and 5 bases at J, leaving 9 bases unmatched. The CDR3 extends over 14 amino acids. From germline, CDR1 is MNHEY and CDR2 SMNVEV (reference sequence). In DNA, the CDR3 is TGTGCCAGCAGTCCGGCGGGAGTGACGAACGAGCAGTACTTC. As protein: CASSPAGVTNEQYF.

The chain is built from TRBV7-9 and TRBJ2-1; D is unresolved. In germline, CDR1 is SEHNR, CDR2 FQNEAQ (reference sequence). Trimming left V 5 bases short and J 5 bases short, with 10 bases between. This CDR3 region has 13 residues. CDR3 region: CASSRSNNNEQFF. In DNA, the CDR3 is TGTGCCAGCAGCCGCTCTAATAACAATGAGCAGTTCTTC.

The CDR3 loop is CASSLDLSAGTEAFF. The CDR3 coding sequence is TGTGCCAGCAGCTTAGATCTATCAGCGGGGACTGAAGCTTTCTTT. This chain links TRBV7-2 with TRBJ1-1; no definite D call. The CDR3 runs to 15 residues. Germline values: CDR1 SGHTA, CDR2 FQGNSA. Trimming cost V 1 base and J 5 bases, with 14 bases left between them.

This clone has only a few counts. Other DNA sequences from this sample encode an identical CDR3 as well. The chain is built from TRBV6-5 and TRBJ2-1; D remains unclear. This CDR3 has 11 amino acids. The V and J ends lost 2 bases and 10 bases respectively, with 6 bases between them. Germline CDR1 MNHEY, CDR2 SVGAGI. As DNA, the CDR3 is TGTGCCAGCAGTTACGGCGGAGAGCAGTTCTTC. Amino acids: CASSYGGEQFF.

This chain joins TRBV18 and TRBJ1-1; D ambiguous. Germline V CDR1 and CDR2: KGHSH, LQKENI. The V and J ends lost 2 bases and 1 base respectively, with 17 bases between them. The CDR3 sequence is 17 residues long. CDR3 in DNA: TGTGCCAGCTCACCATCCTCCTTGAAGCTCACGAACACTGAAGCTTTCTTT. Its translation is CASSPSSLKLTNTEAFF.

This clone came up a few times. The chain couples TRBV19 to TRBJ1-5; 9 nucleotides align to TRBD1. The CDR3 is 13 amino acids. Looked up from germline, CDR1 is LNHDA and CDR2 is SQIVND (reference sequence). J gave up 9 bases and V 6 bases, and 6 bases lay outside the gene matches. The CDR3 coding sequence is TGTGCCAGTAGCCTGACAGGGGGTGGGCCCCAGCATTTT. This sequence encodes CASSLTGGGPQHF. Full variable domain (remainder filled in from reference TRBV19 and TRBJ1-5): DGGITQSPKYLFRKEGQNVTLSCEQNLNHDAMYWYRQDPGQGLRLIYYSQIVNDFQKGDIAEGYSVSREKKESFPLTVTSAQKNPTAFYLCASSLTGGGPQHFGDGTRLSIL.

V and J are TRBV28 and TRBJ1-1; unclear D gene. In germline, CDR1 is MDHEN, CDR2 SYDVKM. The CDR3 spans 15 residues. Between the trimmed V and J ends, which lost 6 bases and 2 bases, there was a span of 16 bases. In nucleotides, the CDR3 is TGTGCCAGCAGCTCCTCCGTGGCCAGTAACACTGAAGCTTTCTTT. Amino acids: CASSSSVASNTEAFF.

The chain joins TRBV5-6 to TRBJ1-5; D is possibly TRBD1 (6 bases). The V end was cut by 4 bases, the J end by 7 bases, with 12 bases between. Germline assignment: CDR1 SGHDT and CDR2 YYEEEE. CDR3 size: 13 residues. The CDR3 is CASSPQGRQPQHF. The CDR3 DNA reads TGTGCCAGCAGCCCCCAGGGGCGGCAGCCCCAGCATTTT.

This chain connects TRBV5-4 to TRBJ1-1, with 7 positions matching TRBD1. CDR1 is SGHNT and CDR2 is YYREEE in the germline V gene (reference sequence). This CDR3 has 14 residues. The V and J ends lost 6 bases and 0 bases, in that order; junction bases with no gene match: 5. CDR3 DNA sequence: TGTGCCAGCATCCAGACAGGGATGAACACTGAAGCTTTCTTT. This sequence encodes CASIQTGMNTEAFF. Looking up the rest from reference TRBV5-4 and TRBJ1-1 gives the full variable domain: ETGVTQSPTHLIKTRGQQVTLRCSSQSGHNTVSWYQQALGQGPQFIFQYYREEENGRGNFPPRFSGLQFPNYSSELNVNALELDDSALYLCASIQTGMNTEAFFGQGTRLTVV.

V gene TRBV11-2 combines with J gene TRBJ2-7; 8 bases map to TRBD1. The CDR3 has 16 amino acids. Unmatched junction bases numbered 11, after V lost 1 base and J lost 6 bases. Germline-derived CDR1 and CDR2 are SGHAT and FQNNGV. CDR3 amino acids: CASSLGADREFSEQYF. CDR3 DNA: TGTGCCAGCAGCTTAGGGGCGGACAGGGAATTCTCCGAGCAGTACTTC.

The chain combines TRBV4-1 with TRBJ2-7; 7 nucleotides match TRBD2. V shed 1 base and J 4 bases; nucleotides not matched to a gene: 7. This CDR3 region has 15 residues. CDR1 is MGHRA, CDR2 YSYEKL, per germline. CDR3 region: CASSQGGGRSYEQYF. The CDR3 DNA sequence: TGCGCCAGCAGCCAAGGGGGCGGGAGATCGTACGAGCAGTACTTC.

The chain has TRBV5-1 and TRBJ2-5, with a weak D call TRBD2 (5 bases). Germline CDR1 reads SGHRS; CDR2 reads YFSETQ. Trimming cost V 1 base and J 5 bases, with 15 bases left between them. CDR3 length: 15 amino acids. Here the CDR3 reads CASSLPRTVRETQYF. The CDR3 bases are TGCGCCAGCAGCTTGCCTCGGACTGTACGGGAGACCCAGTACTTC.

The chain employs TRBV6-2 or TRBV6-3 and TRBJ2-5, with a tentative D call TRBD2 (5 bases). Germline V lookup: CDR1 MNHEY, CDR2 SVGEGT. This CDR3 region has 12 residues. Trimming took 3 bases from V and 4 from J, leaving 6 bases between them. CDR3 sequence (DNA): TGTGCCAGCAGTTATGAGGGAGAGACCCAGTACTTC. It encodes CASSYEGETQYF.

The V and J genes are TRBV7-2 and TRBJ1-2; D not certain. The CDR3 is 11 residues long. Germline CDR1 SGHTA, CDR2 FQGNSA. Written as DNA, the CDR3 is TGTGCTTGGGCGGGGAGCTATGGCTACACCTTC. It encodes CAWAGSYGYTF.

J is TRBJ2-7 and V is TRBV2; 9 bases align to TRBD1. Germline V gene lookup returns CDR1 SNHLY and CDR2 FYNNEI. The trim removed 10 bases at V and 2 bases at J, leaving 6 bases unmatched. The CDR3 runs to 13 residues. The CDR3 DNA follows: TGTGCCACCCGACAGGGGGGAACCTACGAGCAGTACTTC. Translating gives CATRQGGTYEQYF.